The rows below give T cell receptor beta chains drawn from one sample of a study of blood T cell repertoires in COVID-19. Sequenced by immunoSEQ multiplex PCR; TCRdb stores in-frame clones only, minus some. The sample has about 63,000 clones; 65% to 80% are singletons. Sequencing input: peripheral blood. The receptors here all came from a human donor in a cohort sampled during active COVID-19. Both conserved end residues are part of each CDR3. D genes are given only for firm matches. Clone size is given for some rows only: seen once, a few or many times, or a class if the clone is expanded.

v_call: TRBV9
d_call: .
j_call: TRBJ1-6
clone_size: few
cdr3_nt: TGTGCCAGCAGTGTAACAGGGAATTCACCCCTCCACTTT
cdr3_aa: CASSVTGNSPLHF

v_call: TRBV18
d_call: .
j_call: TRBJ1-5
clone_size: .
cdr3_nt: TGTGCCAGCTCACCGGGGGGGGGCAATCAGCCCCAGCATTTT
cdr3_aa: CASSPGGGNQPQHF

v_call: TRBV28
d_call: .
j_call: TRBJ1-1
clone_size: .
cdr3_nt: TGTGCCAGCAGTGCGGGACCATACAAGGCTTTCTTT
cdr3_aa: CASSAGPYKAFF

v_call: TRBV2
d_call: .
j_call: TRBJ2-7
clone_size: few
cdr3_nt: TGTGCCAGCACGGCAAGCAGGGTAGGCATCGAGCAGTACTTC
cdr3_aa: CASTASRVGIEQYF

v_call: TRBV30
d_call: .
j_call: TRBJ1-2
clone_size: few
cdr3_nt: TGTGCCTGGAGTCCCCAAGGAGGCTATGGCTACACCTTC
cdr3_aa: CAWSPQGGYGYTF

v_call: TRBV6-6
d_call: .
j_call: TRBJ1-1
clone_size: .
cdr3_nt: TGTGCCAGCAGTGCTAGGCCCGGGAACACTGAAGCTTTCTTT
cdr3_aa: CASSARPGNTEAFF

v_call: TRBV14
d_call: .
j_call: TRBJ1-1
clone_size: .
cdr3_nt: TGTGCCAGCAGCCAAGAGCGGGTTGGGTTTGGGGACACTGAAGCTTTCTTT
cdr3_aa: CASSQERVGFGDTEAFF

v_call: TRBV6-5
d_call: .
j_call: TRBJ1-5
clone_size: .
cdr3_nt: TGTGCCAGCAAGGAGCTTTATAGCAATCAGCCCCAGCATTTT
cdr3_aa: CASKELYSNQPQHF

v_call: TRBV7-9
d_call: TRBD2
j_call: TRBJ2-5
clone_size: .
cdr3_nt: TGTGCCAGCAGCTTAGCGGGACTAGATTTTCTCTCAGAGACCCAGTACTTC
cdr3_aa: CASSLAGLDFLSETQYF

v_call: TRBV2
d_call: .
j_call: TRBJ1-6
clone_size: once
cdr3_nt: TGTGCCAGCAGTGAAGTTCGTAATTCACCCCTCCACTTT
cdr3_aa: CASSEVRNSPLHF

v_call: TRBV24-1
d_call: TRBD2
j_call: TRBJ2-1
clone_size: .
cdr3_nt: TGTGCCACCAGTGTTAGCGGGAACAATGAGCAGTTCTTC
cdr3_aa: CATSVSGNNEQFF

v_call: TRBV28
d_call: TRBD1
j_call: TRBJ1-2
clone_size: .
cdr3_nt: TGTGCCAGCAGTTCTACCGGGACAGGGAAACGTGGCTACACCTTC
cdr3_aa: CASSSTGTGKRGYTF

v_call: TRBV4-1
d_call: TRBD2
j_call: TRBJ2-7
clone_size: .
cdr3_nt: TGCGCCAGCAGCCCATCTGGGGGAGGGCTTGATGGCCCCTCCTACGAGCAGTACTTC
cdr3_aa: CASSPSGGGLDGPSYEQYF

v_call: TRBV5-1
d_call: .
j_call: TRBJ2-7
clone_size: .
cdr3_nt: TGCGCCAGCAGCTATACAGGCTCCTACGAGCAGTACTTC
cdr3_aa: CASSYTGSYEQYF

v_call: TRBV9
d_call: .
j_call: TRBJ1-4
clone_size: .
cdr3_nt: TGTGCCAGCTCCCTTTCAGGACAGTCCAATGAAAAACTGTTTTTT
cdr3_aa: CASSLSGQSNEKLFF

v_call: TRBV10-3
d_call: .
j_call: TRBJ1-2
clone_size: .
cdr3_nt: TGTGCCATCAATAAGGACAGATCTAACTATGGCTACACCTTC
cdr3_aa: CAINKDRSNYGYTF

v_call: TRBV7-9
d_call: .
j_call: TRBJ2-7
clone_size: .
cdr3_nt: TGTGCCAGCAGCTTAAATGAGTTCGCGGCCTCCTACGAGCAGTACTTC
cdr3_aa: CASSLNEFAASYEQYF

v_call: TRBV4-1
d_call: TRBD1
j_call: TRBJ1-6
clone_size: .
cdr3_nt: TGCGCCAGCAGCCATAACAGGGGCCCTAGCTCCTATAATTCACCCCTCCACTTT
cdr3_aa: CASSHNRGPSSYNSPLHF

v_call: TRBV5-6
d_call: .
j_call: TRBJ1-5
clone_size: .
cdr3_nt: TGTGCCAGCAGCTTGGGCCCCGGGGAGCCCCAGCATTTT
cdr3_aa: CASSLGPGEPQHF

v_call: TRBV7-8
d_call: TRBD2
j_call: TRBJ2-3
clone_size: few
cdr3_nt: TGTGCCAGCAGGAAGGGACTAGCGGATATAGATACGCAGTATTTT
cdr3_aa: CASRKGLADIDTQYF

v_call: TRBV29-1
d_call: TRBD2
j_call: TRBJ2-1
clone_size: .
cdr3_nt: TGCAGCGTTGCCGGGACTAGTAGCAATGAGCAGTTCTTC
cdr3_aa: CSVAGTSSNEQFF

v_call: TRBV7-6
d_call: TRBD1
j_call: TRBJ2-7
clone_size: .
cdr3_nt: TGTGCCAGCAGCTTAGAGAGGGGACAGCACTACGAGCAGTACTTC
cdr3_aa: CASSLERGQHYEQYF

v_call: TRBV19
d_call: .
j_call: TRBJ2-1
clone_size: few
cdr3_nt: TGTGCCAGTAAGCTTCCGAGCGGGCCCCACAATGAGCAGTTCTTC
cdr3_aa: CASKLPSGPHNEQFF

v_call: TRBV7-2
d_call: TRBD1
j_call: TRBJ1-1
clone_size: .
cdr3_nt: TGTGCCAGCAGCTCACAGGGGGACGGCACTGAAGCTTTCTTT
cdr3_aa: CASSSQGDGTEAFF

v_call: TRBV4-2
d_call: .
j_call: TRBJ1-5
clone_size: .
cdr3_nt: TGTGCCAGCAGCCAAGTTTCTGGGGGCCCAAGGAGCAATCAGCCCCAGCATTTT
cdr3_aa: CASSQVSGGPRSNQPQHF

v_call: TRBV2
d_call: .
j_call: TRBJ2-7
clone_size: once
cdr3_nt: TGTGCCAGCAGTGAAGAGCCCAGCGGGCTCCTGACCTACGAGCAGTACTTC
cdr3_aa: CASSEEPSGLLTYEQYF

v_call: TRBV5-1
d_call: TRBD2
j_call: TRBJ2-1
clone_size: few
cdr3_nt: TGCGCCAGCTTCGGGGGGGGCAATGAGCAGTTCTTC
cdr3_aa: CASFGGGNEQFF

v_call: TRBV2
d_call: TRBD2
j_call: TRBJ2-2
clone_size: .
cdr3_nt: TGTGCCAGCAGTGTGACGGGAGGGCCCGGGGAGCTGTTTTTT
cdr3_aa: CASSVTGGPGELFF

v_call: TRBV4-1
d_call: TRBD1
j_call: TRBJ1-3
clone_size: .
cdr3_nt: TGCGCCAGCAGCCAAGCCGGGACAGGGGCCGGAAACACCATATATTTT
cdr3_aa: CASSQAGTGAGNTIYF

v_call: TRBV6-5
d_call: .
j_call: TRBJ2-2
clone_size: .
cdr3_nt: TGTGCCATGTGGGGGCAGGGGAGAACCGGGGAGCTGTTTTTT
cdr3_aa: CAMWGQGRTGELFF

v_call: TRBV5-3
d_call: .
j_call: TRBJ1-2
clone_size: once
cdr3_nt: TGTGCCAGAAGCTTGTCTCTAACAGGAAAGGAAGGCTACACCTTC
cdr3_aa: CARSLSLTGKEGYTF

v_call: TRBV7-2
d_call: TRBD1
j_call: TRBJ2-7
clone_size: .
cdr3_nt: TGTGCCAGCAGCCCTCTTGGACAGGGGGCCCAACCCTACGAGCAGTACTTC
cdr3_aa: CASSPLGQGAQPYEQYF

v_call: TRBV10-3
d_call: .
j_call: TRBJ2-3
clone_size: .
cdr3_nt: TGTGCCATCAGTGAGGGGGCGGATACGCAGTATTTT
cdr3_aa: CAISEGADTQYF

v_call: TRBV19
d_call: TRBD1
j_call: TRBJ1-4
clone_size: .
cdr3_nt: TGTGCCAGTACCCCCGGACAGGGACATACTGAAAAACTGTTTTTT
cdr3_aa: CASTPGQGHTEKLFF

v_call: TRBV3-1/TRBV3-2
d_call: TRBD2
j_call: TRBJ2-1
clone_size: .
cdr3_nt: TGTGCCAGCAGCCAAGGACTAGCGGGTCATCAGTTCTTC
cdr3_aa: CASSQGLAGHQFF

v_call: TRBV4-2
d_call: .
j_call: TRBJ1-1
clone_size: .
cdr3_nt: TGTGCCAGCAGCCAGTCAGGGGATGGCGGCACTGAAGCTTTCTTT
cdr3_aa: CASSQSGDGGTEAFF

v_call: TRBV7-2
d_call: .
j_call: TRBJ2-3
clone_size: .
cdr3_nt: TGTGCCAGCAGCCACTTTGGTGACGGGAGGGGGCCAGATACGCAGTATTTT
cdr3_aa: CASSHFGDGRGPDTQYF

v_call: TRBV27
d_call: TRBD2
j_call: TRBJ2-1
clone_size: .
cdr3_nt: TGTGCCAGCAGTTTATCCAGCGGGAGTACTGAGCAGTTCTTC
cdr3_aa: CASSLSSGSTEQFF

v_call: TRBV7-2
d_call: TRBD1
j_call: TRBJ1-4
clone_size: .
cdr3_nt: TGTGCCAGCAGCTTAACTACAGGGGAGAATGAAAAACTGTTTTTT
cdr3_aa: CASSLTTGENEKLFF

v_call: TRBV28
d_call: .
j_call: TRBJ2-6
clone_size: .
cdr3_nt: TGTGCCTCGGAGGGGGCGCCTGGGGCCAACGTCCTGACTTTC
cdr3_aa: CASEGAPGANVLTF

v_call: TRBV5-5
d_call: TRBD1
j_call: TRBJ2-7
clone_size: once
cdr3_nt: TGTGCCAGCAGCTTCTCAGGGGGAGAGCAGTACTTC
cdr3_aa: CASSFSGGEQYF

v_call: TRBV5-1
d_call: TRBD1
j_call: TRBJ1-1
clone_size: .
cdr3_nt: TGCGCCAGCAGACGGGACAGCGGAATAAATAATGAAGCTTTCTTT
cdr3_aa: CASRRDSGINNEAFF

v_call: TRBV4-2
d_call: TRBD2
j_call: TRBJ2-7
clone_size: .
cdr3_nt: TGTGCCAGCAGCCCCGGGGGCGGGAGGTCGAACTCCTACGAGCAGTACTTC
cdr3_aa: CASSPGGGRSNSYEQYF

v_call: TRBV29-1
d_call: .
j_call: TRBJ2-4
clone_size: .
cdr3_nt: TGCAGCGTTGAAGATGACGAGAGGTACATTCAGTACTTC
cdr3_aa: CSVEDDERYIQYF

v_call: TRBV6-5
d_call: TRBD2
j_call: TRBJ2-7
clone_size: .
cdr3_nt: TGTGCCAGCATGCTAGCGGGAGTTGGTGAGCAGTACTTC
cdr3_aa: CASMLAGVGEQYF

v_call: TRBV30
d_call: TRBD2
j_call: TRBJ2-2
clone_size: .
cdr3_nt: TGTGCCTGGAATACCGCTTTTGGGACTAGCGGGAGAGGCGGCGGGGAGCTGTTTTTT
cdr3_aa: CAWNTAFGTSGRGGGELFF

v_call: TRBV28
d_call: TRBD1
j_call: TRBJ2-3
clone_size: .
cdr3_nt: TGTGCCACCTCACCCACAGGGGCAGATACGCAGTATTTT
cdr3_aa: CATSPTGADTQYF

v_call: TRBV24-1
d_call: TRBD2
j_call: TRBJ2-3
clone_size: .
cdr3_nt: TGTGCCACCAGTGACCAGGGACTAGCGGGGGGCACAGATACGCAGTATTTT
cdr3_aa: CATSDQGLAGGTDTQYF

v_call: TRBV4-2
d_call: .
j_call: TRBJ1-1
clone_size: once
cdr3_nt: TGTGCCAGCAGCCAAGATCAGTTCACTGAAGCTTTCTTT
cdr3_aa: CASSQDQFTEAFF

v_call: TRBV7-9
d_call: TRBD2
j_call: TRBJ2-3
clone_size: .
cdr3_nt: TGTGCCAGCAGTTTTGGACTAGCGGGAAGTGACACAGATACGCAGTATTTT
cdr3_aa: CASSFGLAGSDTDTQYF

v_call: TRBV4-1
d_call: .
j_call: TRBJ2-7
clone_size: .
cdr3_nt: TGCGCCAGCAGCCAAGAAGGCCAGCGATCCTACGAGCAGTACTTC
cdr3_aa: CASSQEGQRSYEQYF

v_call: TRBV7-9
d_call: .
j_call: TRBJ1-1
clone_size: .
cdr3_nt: TGTGCCAGCAGTCAAAACTTCCCCCACACTGAAGCTTTCTTT
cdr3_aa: CASSQNFPHTEAFF

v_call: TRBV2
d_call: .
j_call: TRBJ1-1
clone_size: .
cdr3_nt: TGTGCCAGCAGTGACCCCCGCAGGGCTACGAACACTGAAGCTTTCTTT
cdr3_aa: CASSDPRRATNTEAFF

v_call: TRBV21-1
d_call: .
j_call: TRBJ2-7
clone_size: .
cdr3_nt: TGTGCCAGCAGCAGCTACGCCGGGACACGGGAACGCGAGCAGTACTTC
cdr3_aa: CASSSYAGTREREQYF

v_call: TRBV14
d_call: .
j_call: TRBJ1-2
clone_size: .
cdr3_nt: TGTGCCAGCAGCCTCGACAGGTACTATGGCTACACCTTC
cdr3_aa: CASSLDRYYGYTF

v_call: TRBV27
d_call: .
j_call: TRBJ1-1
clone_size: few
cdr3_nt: TGTGCCAGCAGTCCCGCGGGCAGTTACATGAACACTGAAGCTTTCTTT
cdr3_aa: CASSPAGSYMNTEAFF

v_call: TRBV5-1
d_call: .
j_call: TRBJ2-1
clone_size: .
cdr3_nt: TGCGCCAGCAGCTTGACCCCGGTGGTGAGCTCCTACAATGAGCAGTTCTTC
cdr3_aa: CASSLTPVVSSYNEQFF